The subject of this entry is one T cell receptor (beta chain). Its antigen specificity is not known. Within one base of it there is no much larger clone, and no base qualities were kept. This entry comes from a study of blood T cell repertoires in COVID-19 (dated by TCRdb to 2020 to 2021). Context from the whole study: Collaborator samples came from the United States, Italy and Spain and covered acute and convalescent phases of COVID-19. HLA class I and class II types, where available, came from metadata supplied by the sample provider rather than from assay-based typing. Samples were obtained from the ongoing ImmuneRACE study (first 160 participants) and from 950 to 1,500 subjects provided by 6 global collaborators. Subjects who had been exposed to COVID-19, were actively infected with it, or had recovered from it provided the deeply sampled blood TCRbeta repertoires that made up the dataset. The prospective study material was composed of cDNA or gDNA derived from T cells, B-cell-depleted T cells, or PBMCs. The repertoires were released in a freely available public database meant as a resource for research on the immune response to SARS-CoV-2. The sample metadata nearly always contained a de-identified subject ID, COVID-19 status, age in years and sex.

Broad study findings and their caveats: The quantity of clinical and demographic metadata differed by source and by participant and was supplied without curation.

TCRbeta CDR3 regions were amplified from genomic DNA by means of the immunoSEQ Assay, a bias-controlled multiplex PCR. The paper's data handling went like this. The number of nucleated cells in each sample was estimated by amplification of reference gene primers within the assay. To quantify the absolute abundance of each unique TCRbeta CDR3 rearrangement, sequence reads were collapsed and filtered. For each sample, productive Simpson clonality was calculated as the square root of Simpson's diversity index over productive rearrangements. In TCRdb, the immuneACCESS table is reduced to in-frame sequences with V and J assigned. These tables do not hold every clone; where another copy was compared, an unresolved V gene accounts for under half, and the others remain unexplained. That table gives V, J and clone size, and the DNA gave D and trimming. The sample table contains approximately 300,000 clones; only one count was recorded for more than 65% of them. The ten most abundant clones make up 15% to 19% of the sample.

One collaborating source in Seattle enrolled patients while the patients were actively infected and followed the patients over time throughout the course of disease. Whole blood was collected in K2EDTA tubes by collaborating institutions according to the institutions' own protocols. Collaborator samples were shipped for TCRbeta analysis as frozen whole blood, isolated PBMCs, or DNA extracted from either sample type. This sequence was found in a person between 65 and 80 years old with COVID-19, enrolled during active disease. Sequenced: peripheral blood.

The CDR3 corresponds to CASSMTGQGGFYEQYF. The nucleotides read TGTGCCAGTAGTATGACGGGACAGGGGGGGTTCTACGAGCAGTACTTC. The V and J segments used are TRBV19 and TRBJ2-7, with 11 bases matching TRBD1. Based on the germline V gene (reference sequence), the CDR1 and CDR2 sequences are LNHDA and SQIVND. The CDR3 measures 16 amino acids from cysteine to phenylalanine. The kept DNA is CDR3 alone, 48 bases in frame from the first base. V lost 3 bases and J lost 3 bases, and the count of bases not matched to a germline gene is 7. With all but the CDR3 taken from the reference TRBV19 and TRBJ2-7 genes, the full variable domain is: DGGITQSPKYLFRKEGQNVTLSCEQNLNHDAMYWYRQDPGQGLRLIYYSQIVNDFQKGDIAEGYSVSREKKESFPLTVTSAQKNPTAFYLCASSMTGQGGFYEQYFGPGTRLTVT.